A single sample gave rise to the 27 T cell receptor beta chains below, sequenced in a study of vaccination and CD4 T cells after COVID-19. These receptors' targets are unknown. Treatment denoted: roughly 10-day PBMC culture with coronavirus spike peptide pools or control peptides (ViraFEST assay). An Oncomine TCR Beta short-read assay was used to sequence the DNA from cultured CD4+ T cells. Via MiXCR, TCRdb re-called the PCR reads, giving one row per CDR3 protein. The data contain 13,000 or so distinct CDR3 sequences, 50% of them singletons. Input material: CD4+ T cells from blood, cultured in vitro. Receptors were obtained from a human donor who had recovered from COVID-19.

A few counts support this clonotype. V is TRBV6-1 and J is TRBJ2-2; the match to TRBD2 covers 7 bases. Germline-derived CDR1 and CDR2 are MNHNS and SASEGT. The V and J ends lost 3 bases and 4 bases, in that order; junction bases with no gene match: 8. CDR3 length: 16 residues. CDR3 sequence: CASSDSSGRGTGELFF. The CDR3 DNA is TGTGCCAGCAGTGACAGCAGTGGGAGGGGCACCGGGGAGCTGTTTTTT.

This clonotype was counted between two and nine times. This chain links TRBV12-3 or TRBV12-4 with TRBJ2-7, with TRBD1 as a possible D gene (5 bases). The CDR3 contains 14 residues. The V end lost 2 bases, the J end lost 2 bases, and 10 bases lay between the germline ends. CDR3 DNA: TGTGCCAGCAGTTTAAGGCAGGGTACCTACGAGCAGTACTTC. Its translation: CASSLRQGTYEQYF.

V is TRBV30 and J is TRBJ2-2; no clear D gene. CDR3 length equals 15 residues. V lost 0 bases and J lost 2, with 10 bases in between. Germline V lookup: CDR1 GTSNPN, CDR2 SVGIG (reference sequence). The CDR3 is CAWSVREKNTGELFF. DNA for the CDR3: TGTGCCTGGAGTGTCCGTGAGAAAAACACCGGGGAGCTGTTTTTT.

CDR3 sequence: CSASPFGGPRAYEQYF. The CDR3 DNA reads TGCAGTGCTAGCCCCTTCGGGGGTCCTAGGGCCTACGAGCAGTACTTC. This sequence joins TRBV20-1 and TRBJ2-7; D may be TRBD2 (6 bases). Trimming cost V 3 bases and J 2 bases, with 20 bases left between them. Germline V gives CDR1 DFQATT, CDR2 SNEGSKA (reference sequence). CDR3 length equals 16 residues.

This chain joins TRBV2 and TRBJ2-7; D call uncertain. V shed 8 bases and J shed 0 bases, with 11 bases lying between them. The CDR3 totals 13 residues. Per germline, CDR1 SNHLY and CDR2 FYNNEI. The CDR3, as DNA: TGTGCCAGCCGGACCATAAACTCCTACGAGCAGTACTTC. Residues: CASRTINSYEQYF. Looking up the rest from reference TRBV2 and TRBJ2-7 gives the full variable domain: EPEVTQTPSHQVTQMGQEVILRCVPISNHLYFYWYRQILGQKVEFLVSFYNNEISEKSEIFDDQFSVERPDGSNFTLKIRSTKLEDSAMYFCASRTINSYEQYFGPGTRLTVT.

This clonotype showed up just a few times. This chain joins TRBV6-5 and TRBJ2-7; D unresolved. The CDR3 has 11 amino acids. The germline CDR1 and CDR2 sequences are MNHEY and SVGAGI. The V end was cut by 0 bases, the J end by 8 bases, with 5 bases between. CDR3 amino acids: CASSYSTQQYF. The DNA for the CDR3 is TGTGCCAGCAGTTACTCGACACAGCAGTACTTC.

The chain joins TRBV11-2 to TRBJ2-7; D uncertain. V was clipped by 0 bases and J by 3 bases, with 0 bases between them. Germline V lookup: CDR1 SGHAT, CDR2 FQNNGV. CDR3 length: 11 residues. DNA of the CDR3: TGTGCCAGCAGCTTAGACTACGAGCAGTACTTC. This translates into CASSLDYEQYF.

The V and J genes are TRBV7-3 and TRBJ1-1, with TRBD1 matching over 9 bases. J was trimmed by 4 bases and V by 0 bases; bases with no gene match: 3. The germline CDR1 and CDR2 sequences are SGHTA and FQGTGA. CDR3 size: 15 residues. Here the CDR3 reads CASSLTTGGRTEAFF. The CDR3 DNA follows: TGTGCCAGCAGCTTAACGACAGGGGGTCGCACTGAAGCTTTCTTT.

This clonotype was counted between two and nine times. The chain combines TRBV10-3 with TRBJ2-1; a weak D match, TRBD1 (5 bases). V was trimmed by 6 bases and J by 8 bases, leaving 8 bases between them. The CDR3 runs 11 residues. The germline gives CDR1 ENHRY, CDR2 SYGVKD. The CDR3 DNA follows: TGTGCCATCAGGCAAGGGGATGAGCAGTTCTTC. This gives the protein CAIRQGDEQFF.

This chain joins TRBV2 and TRBJ1-5; D remains ambiguous. This CDR3 comprises 13 residues. V lost 4 bases to trimming and J lost 3 bases, with 7 bases between them. The V gene's germline CDR1 is SNHLY and CDR2 FYNNEI. CDR3 sequence reads: CASSADNNQPQHF. Written as DNA, the CDR3 is TGTGCCAGCAGTGCTGACAACAATCAGCCCCAGCATTTT.

J is TRBJ2-1 and V is TRBV24-1; 7 bases fit TRBD2. Trimming at V came to 6 bases and at J to 7 bases, leaving 8 bases not matched to a gene. The V gene's germline CDR1 is KGHDR and CDR2 SFDVKD. The CDR3 runs 14 residues. This CDR3 reads CATSLAGAPNEQFF. As DNA, the CDR3 is TGTGCCACCAGTCTCGCGGGAGCGCCAAATGAGCAGTTCTTC.

This clonotype was counted only a few times. The genes are TRBV27 and TRBJ1-5; D not resolved. Trimming pared 2 bases from V and 3 bases from J, leaving 5 bases between. This CDR3 is built from 13 residues. Germline V gene lookup returns CDR1 MNHEY and CDR2 SMNVEV (reference sequence). This CDR3 reads CASSLLHNQPQHF. The CDR3 nucleotides read TGTGCCAGCAGTTTACTCCACAATCAGCCCCAGCATTTT.

V gene TRBV6-1 combines with J gene TRBJ2-5; perhaps TRBD1 as D (5 bases). The CDR3 consists of 17 residues. Germline lookup yields CDR1 MNHNS and CDR2 SASEGT. The V end lost 5 bases, the J end lost 1 base, and 20 bases lay between the germline ends. This chain's CDR3 is CASSPKLHNRPQETQYF. In nucleotides, the CDR3 is TGTGCCAGCAGTCCCAAGCTCCATAACAGGCCCCAAGAGACCCAGTACTTC.

The chain joins TRBV30 to TRBJ1-2; tentative D call: TRBD1 (5 bases). This CDR3 region has 13 residues. Germline V gene sequence: CDR1 GTSNPN, CDR2 SVGIG (reference sequence). V was pared by 4 bases and J by 8 bases, with 17 bases between. The CDR3 DNA reads TGTGCCTGGAACCTCGGCGGGGCAGGAGGCTACACCTTC. Translation: CAWNLGGAGGYTF.

The chain is built from TRBV7-9 and TRBJ2-2, with no clear D. Germline CDR1 and CDR2: SEHNR and FQNEAQ (reference sequence). The CDR3 contains 18 residues. The V gene lost 1 base and the J gene lost 2 bases, with 17 bases spanning the gap. CDR3 sequence reads: CASSLGGFGQRNTGELFF. The CDR3 nucleotides read TGTGCCAGCAGCTTAGGCGGATTTGGGCAGCGTAACACCGGGGAGCTGTTTTTT.

This chain links TRBV27 with TRBJ2-7; D gene ambiguous. The CDR3 runs 14 residues. Trimming left V 7 bases short and J 0 bases short, with 13 bases between. Germline loops: CDR1 MNHEY, CDR2 SMNVEV (reference sequence). This chain's CDR3 is CASTPTESSYEQYF. The CDR3 DNA follows: TGTGCCAGCACCCCGACGGAGAGCTCCTACGAGCAGTACTTC.

The chain uses TRBV12-5 and TRBJ1-1; 7 bases fit TRBD1. After removal of 5 bases from V and 7 bases from J, the junction contained 1 base not matched to a gene. Germline V gene sequence: CDR1 LGHNT, CDR2 FRNRAP. The CDR3 length is 11 residues. CDR3 sequence: CASGQGVEAFF. The CDR3 DNA is TGTGCTAGTGGTCAGGGGGTTGAAGCTTTCTTT.

The chain joins TRBV6-1 to TRBJ2-3; maybe TRBD1 (5 bases). The length of the CDR3 is 17 residues. V was shortened by 2 bases and J by 2 bases, with 17 bases between the two germline ends. Germline-derived CDR1 and CDR2 are MNHNS and SASEGT. DNA for the CDR3: TGTGCCAGCAGTGAACCCGTCGTTCGACAGAACACAGATACGCAGTATTTT. Translating gives CASSEPVVRQNTDTQYF.

The chain is built from TRBV12-3 or TRBV12-4 and TRBJ1-2; TRBD1 might be the D (6 bases). This CDR3 comprises 14 residues. Trimming pared 3 bases from V and 4 bases from J, leaving 12 bases between. In DNA, the CDR3 is TGTGCCAGCAGTTTCGTACAGGGCCTCTATGGCTACACCTTC. Translating gives CASSFVQGLYGYTF.

The V call is TRBV27, the J call TRBJ2-7; D may correspond to TRBD1 or TRBD2 (5 bases each). CDR1 MNHEY and CDR2 SMNVEV come from the germline V gene (reference sequence). V shed 2 bases and J shed 2 bases, with 13 bases lying between them. CDR3 size: 15 residues. CDR3 loop: CASSLGSGSPYEQYF. CDR3 coding DNA: TGTGCCAGCAGTTTAGGTTCAGGGAGCCCCTACGAGCAGTACTTC.

J is TRBJ2-4 and V is TRBV7-9; D is perhaps TRBD2 (6 bases). The CDR3 is 14 residues long. The germline V gene encodes CDR1 SEHNR and CDR2 FQNEAQ (reference sequence). Between the trimmed V and J ends, which lost 5 bases and 2 bases, there was a span of 10 bases. CDR3 protein: CASSHAGPKNIQYF. In DNA, the CDR3 is TGTGCCAGCAGCCATGCGGGGCCCAAAAACATTCAGTACTTC.

This clonotype was recorded once. This rearrangement joins TRBV15 to TRBJ2-6; 8 positions agree with TRBD2. CDR3 length equals 19 residues. Germline-derived CDR1 and CDR2 are LNHNV and YYDKDF (reference sequence). Unmatched junction bases numbered 7, after V lost 0 bases and J lost 0 bases. The CDR3 is CATSRDRLAGYSGANVLTF. The CDR3 nucleotides are TGTGCCACCAGCAGAGATAGGTTAGCGGGGTACTCTGGGGCCAACGTCCTGACTTTC.

V usage is TRBV12-3 or TRBV12-4 and J usage is TRBJ1-1, with D possibly TRBD1 on 5 matching bases. This CDR3 has 13 residues. Trimming stripped 6 bases from V and 0 bases from J, with 8 bases between. For the CDR3, the DNA is TGTGCCAGCAGGCCAGGGATGAACACTGAAGCTTTCTTT. The encoded protein is CASRPGMNTEAFF.

This clonotype was counted only a few times. This sequence joins TRBV20-1 and TRBJ2-3, with 15 nucleotides matching TRBD2. The CDR3 covers 14 residues. Trimming removed 6 bases from V and 9 bases from J; junction bases left unmatched: 7. Looked up from germline, CDR1 is DFQATT and CDR2 is SNEGSKA (reference sequence). CDR3 nucleotide sequence: TGCAGTGCCCCAGCCGGGACTAGCGGGAGGACGCAGTATTTT. It is translated as CSAPAGTSGRTQYF.

This clonotype was picked up a small number of times. The CDR3 sequence is CAISTIGGRGNQPQHF. As DNA, the CDR3 is TGTGCCATCAGTACGATCGGGGGTAGGGGCAATCAGCCCCAGCATTTT. The gene calls are TRBV10-3 and TRBJ1-5; perhaps TRBD1 as D (5 bases). This CDR3 has 16 residues. Trimming pared 5 bases from V and 2 bases from J, leaving 16 bases between. Looked up from germline, CDR1 is ENHRY and CDR2 is SYGVKD.

The chain recombines TRBV6-1 with TRBJ2-7, with 10 positions matching TRBD1. The CDR3 has 13 residues. From germline, CDR1 is MNHNS and CDR2 SASEGT. V lost 11 bases, J lost 6 bases, and 10 bases stayed unmatched. The CDR3 DNA is TGTGCCGGAGGACCGGACAGGGGGGGCGAGCAGTACTTC. The encoded protein is CAGGPDRGGEQYF.

The sample holds a few counts of this clonotype. V is TRBV7-3 and J is TRBJ1-2; 7 bases fit TRBD1. The CDR3 is made up of 13 amino acids. Germline V gene data show CDR1 as SGHTA and CDR2 as FQGTGA. Trimming took 3 bases from V and 6 from J; bases not matched to a gene: 4. CDR3 loop: CASSFQGGDGYTF. The CDR3 DNA reads TGTGCCAGCAGCTTTCAGGGGGGCGATGGCTACACCTTC.